The next 7 T cell receptor beta chains were all read from a single sample in a study of identical twins. MiXCR, run by TCRdb on the 5' RACE reads, gives a single entry per CDR3 protein. The repertoire holds around 490,000 distinct CDR3 sequences, with 20% to 25% as singletons. A further study also used this sample, focusing on yellow fever vaccine responses in identical twins.

The source material was CD4+ T cells sorted from blood. These receptors were collected from a woman under 30 in good health.

This clonotype was seen a few times. The V call is TRBV4-1, the J call TRBJ1-1, with D possibly TRBD1 on 6 matching bases. Germline V lookup: CDR1 MGHRA, CDR2 YSYEKL. The CDR3 has 14 amino acids. The V and J ends lost 7 bases and 2 bases respectively, with 14 bases between them. In DNA form, the CDR3 reads TGCGCCAGCACTCAACAGGGCTATAACACTGAAGCTTTCTTT. Translated: CASTQQGYNTEAFF.

V usage is TRBV10-3 and J usage is TRBJ1-4, with D uncertain. Trimming left V 2 bases short and J 7 bases short, with 8 bases between. The length of the CDR3 is 13 residues. Germline V gene lookup returns CDR1 ENHRY and CDR2 SYGVKD. The CDR3 sequence: CAISETGSEKLFF. CDR3 bases: TGTGCCATCAGTGAGACTGGGAGTGAAAAACTGTTTTTT.

There are a few counts of this clonotype. The chain recombines TRBV12-3 or TRBV12-4 with TRBJ1-5; D not resolved. The CDR3 consists of 14 residues. V was trimmed by 3 bases and J by 4 bases, leaving 10 bases between them. The DNA for the CDR3 is TGTGCCAGCAGTTTTAAAGGGCAAAATCAGCCCCAGCATTTT. Protein sequence: CASSFKGQNQPQHF.

The rearrangement joins TRBV7-2 to TRBJ2-7; TRBD2 matches at 11 bases. After removal of 0 bases from V and 12 bases from J, the junction contained 7 bases not matched to a gene. The CDR3 contains 14 residues. Germline-derived CDR1 and CDR2 are SGHTA and FQGNSA. The CDR3 reads CASSLAHTSGRGYF. Here the CDR3 DNA reads TGTGCCAGCAGCTTAGCTCATACTAGCGGGAGAGGGTACTTC.

The gene calls are TRBV29-1 and TRBJ2-3; 11 nucleotides agree with TRBD2. The germline gives CDR1 SQVTM, CDR2 ANQGSEA. The CDR3 totals 14 residues. V lost 6 bases, J lost 2 bases, and 4 bases stayed unmatched. The DNA for the CDR3 is TGCAGCGTAGGGACTAGCGGCCTCACAGATACGCAGTATTTT. As protein: CSVGTSGLTDTQYF.

This clonotype was seen a handful of times. The rearrangement links TRBV7-9 to TRBJ2-1, with a tentative D call TRBD2 (5 bases). This CDR3 comprises 17 residues. The V and J ends lost 1 base and 0 bases respectively, with 13 bases between them. Germline V gives CDR1 SEHNR, CDR2 FQNEAQ (reference sequence). The CDR3 nucleotides read TGTGCCAGCAGCTTAGGGTGGCTTGGGAGCTCCTACAATGAGCAGTTCTTC. It yields the protein CASSLGWLGSSYNEQFF.

The sample holds a few counts of this clonotype. The V and J genes are TRBV20-1 and TRBJ2-1; 13 bases line up with TRBD2. With V trimmed by 2 bases and J by 2 bases, 15 bases remained unmatched. The CDR3 loop spans 20 amino acids. Germline values: CDR1 DFQATT, CDR2 SNEGSKA (reference sequence). The CDR3 coding sequence is TGCAGTGCTAGAACCCAAGGACTAGCGGGAGTTGGGGGTACCTACAATGAGCAGTTCTTC. Amino acid sequence: CSARTQGLAGVGGTYNEQFF.